These T cell receptor beta chains were read from a single sample in a study of T cells in Graves' hyperthyroidism and ophthalmopathy. Via MiXCR, TCRdb re-called the multiplex PCR reads, giving one row per CDR3 protein. The sample lists around 250,000 distinct CDR3 sequences, approximately 23% occurring once. Sequenced: blood. These receptors were obtained from a woman aged 35 to 49 with Graves' ophthalmopathy. The CDR3 runs from the conserved cysteine through the conserved F or W.

j_gene | len | v_gene | CDR3aa
TRBJ2-2 | 17 | TRBV28 | CASSLSGPWTLTGELFF
TRBJ2-7 | 15 | TRBV30 | CAWSASGTSSYEQYF
TRBJ1-1 | 15 | TRBV28 | CASRDSTETWAEAFF
TRBJ1-5 | 13 | TRBV10-3 | CAISPNPNQPQHF
TRBJ2-7 | 12 | TRBV20-1 | CSASSGPYERYF
TRBJ1-5 | 14 | TRBV6-5 | CASRAGGASQPQHF
TRBJ1-1 | 15 | TRBV10-3 | CAISESGGHNTEAFF
TRBJ2-2 | 14 | TRBV2 | CASRTESNTGELFF
TRBJ1-1 | 13 | TRBV28 | CASNSHHREEAFF
TRBJ1-3 | 15 | TRBV6-5 | CASSYSTGGGNTIYF
TRBJ2-2 | 13 | TRBV20-1 | CSARPETTGELFF
TRBJ2-3 | 15 | TRBV6-1 | CASSEYTRSTDTQYF
TRBJ1-5 | 14 | TRBV20-1 | CSARTGPSNQPQHF
TRBJ1-5 | 14 | TRBV28 | CASSGGQEYQPQHF
TRBJ2-2 | 14 | TRBV6-1 | CASSSGRYTGELFF
TRBJ1-3 | 14 | TRBV5-5 | CASSFDRSGNTIYF
TRBJ1-5 | 15 | TRBV20-1 | CSAPRASPRNQPQHF
TRBJ1-2 | 12 | TRBV18 | CASSPDLGGPAF
TRBJ2-3 | 15 | TRBV5-1 | CASRRAEARTDTQYF
TRBJ1-1 | 15 | TRBV28 | CASTGDRDMNTEAFF
TRBJ2-7 | 12 | TRBV20-1 | CSAGWGTYEQYF
TRBJ1-2 | 13 | TRBV12-3/TRBV12-4 | CAWSLGLDYGYTF
TRBJ2-5 | 13 | TRBV19 | CASRGRNQETQYF
TRBJ1-5 | 13 | TRBV6-5 | CASRGDSNQPQHF
TRBJ2-2 | 15 | TRBV4-1 | CASSQGGAFTGELFF
TRBJ1-1 | 19 | TRBV11-2 | CASSLVRYSGKPLNTEAFF
TRBJ1-2 | 13 | TRBV28 | CASTTWTRYGYTF
TRBJ2-1 | 13 | TRBV27 | CASRQGNYNEQFF
TRBJ2-7 | 13 | TRBV5-1 | CASSSDEAYEQYF
TRBJ2-7 | 15 | TRBV9 | CASSVDSGLSYEQYF
TRBJ2-7 | 14 | TRBV20-1 | CSAAGLAHSYEQYF
TRBJ1-1 | 14 | TRBV5-5 | CASSSLVRVTEAFF
TRBJ2-7 | 13 | TRBV5-1 | CASSFFQGDEQYF
TRBJ2-7 | 12 | TRBV10-3 | CATSTVSHEQYF
TRBJ2-5 | 16 | TRBV7-2 | CASSLARTSGQETQYF
TRBJ1-2 | 13 | TRBV6-5 | CASSYEGTYGYTF
TRBJ2-2 | 14 | TRBV7-2 | CASSLGDYRGGLFF
TRBJ1-1 | 16 | TRBV6-5 | CASSYRRDRVNTEAFF
TRBJ1-3 | 14 | TRBV28 | CASTPGGKGNTIYF
TRBJ2-7 | 14 | TRBV7-2 | CASSLSAGGSEQYF
TRBJ2-2 | 15 | TRBV28 | CASSLTEGGTGELFF
TRBJ2-7 | 13 | TRBV25-1 | CASSVAEHYEQYF
TRBJ1-2 | 16 | TRBV28 | CASSAQGTGGNYGYTF
TRBJ2-7 | 14 | TRBV20-1 | CSARGDRGAYEQYF
TRBJ1-1 | 13 | TRBV5-6 | CASRNRWATEAFF
TRBJ1-2 | 15 | TRBV28 | CASRYPQGYDYGYTF
TRBJ2-7 | 15 | TRBV6-2/TRBV6-3 | CASTPPGTASYEQYF
TRBJ1-1 | 12 | TRBV6-2/TRBV6-3 | CASMTVNTEAFF
TRBJ2-7 | 13 | TRBV24-1 | CATSGGLAYEQYF
TRBJ1-1 | 13 | TRBV12-3/TRBV12-4 | CASSQGEGAEAFF
TRBJ2-7 | 14 | TRBV5-1 | CASSLGRGVYEQYF
TRBJ1-2 | 13 | TRBV4-1 | CASSRDGEGGYTF
TRBJ2-4 | 11 | TRBV20-1 | CSARQGDIQYF
TRBJ1-3 | 14 | TRBV12-3/TRBV12-4 | CASRVRGPGNTIYF
TRBJ2-7 | 15 | TRBV28 | CASSLKSLGPYEQYF